This TCR beta chain was sequenced during a study of control samples from healthy donors and cancer patients. V lost 0 bases to trimming and J lost 5 bases; unmatched junction nucleotides: 4. CDR3 length equals 16 residues. CDR1 is SGHRS, CDR2 YFSETQ, per germline. TCRdb keeps only in-frame clones here, not all; method: immunoSEQ multiplex PCR. The data contain 230,000 or so clones, around 94% of them singletons. The receptor comes from a man in his fifties in good health. This chain links TRBV5-1 with TRBJ2-2, with 10 bases fitting TRBD1. Material: blood. Here the CDR3 reads CASSLGQGAGTGELFF. CDR3 DNA: TGCGCCAGCAGCTTGGGACAGGGGGCCGGGACCGGGGAGCTGTTTTTT.